The present T cell receptor (beta chain) was sequenced within a study of graft-versus-host responses after intestinal transplantation. Germline V gene lookup returns CDR1 LNHDA and CDR2 SQIVND (reference sequence). CDR3 size: 13 residues. V lost 5 bases and J lost 2, with 10 bases in between. The assay was immunoSEQ multiplex PCR, and TCRdb's table has in-frame clones only and misses some. Here the sample spans 13,000 to 15,000 clones, 67% being singletons. Intraepithelial plus lamina propria lymphocytes were released by processing graft tissue. Specimen: ileum tissue, collected just under 700 days after intestinal transplantation. The chain has TRBV19 and TRBJ2-7, with D maybe TRBD1 (6 bases). The receptor was isolated from a human patient who received an intestinal transplant, so some T cells may come from the graft donor. The CDR3, as DNA: TGTGCCAGTAGTGGACAGTTTACCTACGAGCAGTACTTC. Its protein product is CASSGQFTYEQYF.